A selection of T cell receptor beta chains follows, all from one sample in a study of a mutant IDH1 vaccine in newly diagnosed glioma. These receptors' antigens are unknown. Sequenced by immunoSEQ multiplex PCR; TCRdb stores in-frame clones only, minus some. The sample yields roughly 51,000 clones, approximately 84% seen once. The sequencing used PBMCs, collected from a glioma patient whose treatment included an IDH1 peptide vaccine. The source is a woman in her 30s with glioma. Some clones in this sample may be carry-over from other donors' samples. The CDR3 runs from the conserved cysteine through the conserved F or W. D genes are given only for firm matches. Expanded clones are given a class, and other clones once, few, many or no size at all.

TRBV30	TRBJ2-3	.	.	TGTGCCTGGAGTGTTGCGGCGGGGGCCACAGATACGCAGTATTTT	CAWSVAAGATDTQYF
TRBV15	TRBJ1-4	.	.	TGTGCCACCAGCAGCTCACCGGGACGGAGTACTAGGGGTAATGAAAAACTGTTTTTT	CATSSSPGRSTRGNEKLFF
TRBV27	TRBJ2-7	.	once	TGTGCCAGCAGTGGAAATACTGGGCAGTACTTC	CASSGNTGQYF
TRBV30	TRBJ2-7	.	.	TGTGCCTGGAGTGTACGGGGAGGACGCGGATCCTACGAGCAGTACTTC	CAWSVRGGRGSYEQYF
TRBV2	TRBJ1-5	.	.	TGTGCCAGCAGTGAGTCGGGTCAGCCCCAGCATTTT	CASSESGQPQHF
TRBV7-8	TRBJ1-1	.	.	TGTGCCAGCAGCTTAGAGGTGGCGGTAGGCACTGAAGCTTTCTTT	CASSLEVAVGTEAFF
TRBV5-5	TRBJ1-1	.	.	TGTGCCAGCACCCCGGGGGGTCAAACTGAAGCTTTCTTT	CASTPGGQTEAFF
TRBV7-3	TRBJ2-3	.	.	TGTGCCAGCAGCTTAAATCCGGGCACAGATACGCAGTATTTT	CASSLNPGTDTQYF
TRBV30	TRBJ2-3	TRBD1	.	TGTGCCTGGGGACAGGGGATTCAAGATACGCAGTATTTT	CAWGQGIQDTQYF
TRBV6-1	TRBJ1-2	.	.	TGTGCCAGCAGTGAGGAAATTTTGTATGGCTACACCTTC	CASSEEILYGYTF
TRBV19	TRBJ1-1	.	.	TGTGCCAGTAGTATCGGCCCGGGGATGAACACTGAAGCTTTCTTT	CASSIGPGMNTEAFF
TRBV30	TRBJ2-5	.	.	TGTGCCTGGCACAGTATGGGCGGGACCCAGTACTTC	CAWHSMGGTQYF
TRBV7-2	TRBJ2-7	TRBD1	.	TGTGCCAGCAGCTCCGACAGGGGAGTTGTGAACGAGCAGTACTTC	CASSSDRGVVNEQYF
TRBV7-7	TRBJ2-5	TRBD2	.	TGTGCTAGCAGCCCCCTACTAGCGGGGGGGGGAAAGACCCAGTACTTC	CASSPLLAGGGKTQYF
TRBV5-6	TRBJ2-2	TRBD1	.	TGTGCCAGCAGCCCCCAGACAGGGGGCTACACCGGGGAGCTGTTTTTT	CASSPQTGGYTGELFF
TRBV18	TRBJ2-7	.	once	TGTGCCAGCTCACCCGAACTTATGGACGAGCAGTACTTC	CASSPELMDEQYF
TRBV30	TRBJ1-5	.	.	TGTGAACATTCTCCGGGACACTACAATCAGCCCCAGCATTTT	CEHSPGHYNQPQHF
TRBV19	TRBJ2-1	.	.	TGTGCCAGTAGTATAGGTGGCCGAGCCTACAATGAGCAGTTCTTC	CASSIGGRAYNEQFF